This entry lists 32 T cell receptor beta chains sequenced from one sample in a study of human T cells and chemical hapten exposure. Described time point: patch test 2, 6 weeks after DPC sensitization. Treatment denoted: therapeutic diphenylcyclopropenone sensitization with weekly scalp DPC. TCRdb recomputed calls from the RACE reads with MiXCR, one row per CDR3 protein. This sample has about 96,000 distinct CDR3 sequences, with over 7.5% found just once. This sample comprised whole blood, obtained in connection with sensitization to the hapten diphenylcyclopropenone (DPC). All receptors come from a woman aged 40-49 years with alopecia areata. Some clones in this sample may be carry-over from other donors' samples.

This clonotype occurred many times. This chain connects TRBV20-1 to TRBJ1-1, with no clear D. The CDR3 length is 10 residues. V gave up 3 bases and J gave up 8 bases, with 7 bases separating them. CDR1 DFQATT and CDR2 SNEGSKA come from the germline V gene (reference sequence). The CDR3 sequence is CSARTVEAFF. CDR3 DNA sequence: TGCAGTGCTAGGACGGTGGAAGCTTTCTTT.

This clonotype was observed many times. The genes are TRBV9 and TRBJ2-2, with TRBD2 as a possible D gene (5 bases). The CDR3 spans 14 residues. The germline V gene has CDR1 SGDLS and CDR2 YYNGEE. V lost 2 bases and J 4 bases, leaving 9 bases between the germline ends. The CDR3 sequence is CASSVLALTGELFF. The CDR3 DNA is TGTGCCAGCAGCGTTCTAGCCCTCACCGGGGAGCTGTTTTTT.

V is TRBV5-4 and J is TRBJ2-1, with D unresolved. The V end was cut by 6 bases, the J end by 3 bases, with 16 bases between. The CDR3 is 15 residues long. Germline V gene sequence: CDR1 SGHNT, CDR2 YYREEE (reference sequence). The CDR3 DNA follows: TGTGCCAGCACCTCGGCTCAGATGTTCTACAATGAGCAGTTCTTC. Translation: CASTSAQMFYNEQFF.

In this sample, this clonotype turned up many times. V is TRBV7-2 and J is TRBJ2-3; D gene ambiguous. Germline lookup yields CDR1 SGHTA and CDR2 FQGNSA. V lost 1 base and J lost 0, with 5 bases in between. The CDR3 length is 14 residues. The CDR3 nucleotides are TGTGCCAGCAGCTTAGGATTTAGCACAGATACGCAGTATTTT. Protein: CASSLGFSTDTQYF. Variable domain in full (rest from reference TRBV7-2 and TRBJ2-3): GAGVSQSPSNKVTEKGKDVELRCDPISGHTALYWYRQSLGQGLEFLIYFQGNSAPDKSGLPSDRFSAERTGGSVSTLTIQRTQQEDSAVYLCASSLGFSTDTQYFGPGTRLTVL.

This clonotype was observed many times. The chain couples TRBV12-3 or TRBV12-4 to TRBJ1-1, with D possibly TRBD1 on 5 matching bases. The V end lost 4 bases, the J end lost 5 bases, and 20 bases lay between the germline ends. The CDR3 is made up of 16 amino acids. CDR3 in amino acids: CASSSQPGTEGTEAFF. The CDR3 DNA follows: TGTGCCAGCAGTTCCCAACCTGGGACTGAGGGGACTGAAGCTTTCTTT.

This clonotype was seen only a few times. The rearrangement uses TRBV6-1 and TRBJ1-2, with D uncertain. CDR3 size: 16 residues. Between the trimmed V and J ends, which lost 6 bases and 4 bases, there was a span of 21 bases. The germline CDR1 and CDR2 sequences are MNHNS and SASEGT. The CDR3 DNA follows: TGTGCCAGCAGCCCCTCTGCGTTCCTGCTTCTCTATGGCTACACCTTC. Translation: CASSPSAFLLLYGYTF.

The gene calls are TRBV28 and TRBJ2-4, with D perhaps being TRBD1 or TRBD2 (5 bases each). Trimming removed 3 bases at V and 16 bases at J, with 16 bases between. The germline gives CDR1 MDHEN, CDR2 SYDVKM. The CDR3 is made up of 12 amino acids. The DNA of the CDR3 is TGTGCCAGCAGTTTTCCCGGGACGCCGGGCTACTTC. Encoded protein: CASSFPGTPGYF.

Remarks on this clonotype: Since a much larger clone is just one base distant, this may be a read error. The chain recombines TRBV6-5 with TRBJ2-7, with 7 bases identical to TRBD1. This CDR3 is built from 12 residues. J was trimmed by 0 bases and V by 8 bases; bases with no gene match: 1. Germline V gene sequence: CDR1 MNHEY, CDR2 SVGAGI. CDR3 sequence: CASRDSSYEQYF. The CDR3 DNA reads as TGTGCCAGCCGGGACAGCTCCTACGAGCAGTACTTC.

This rearrangement joins TRBV9 to TRBJ2-5; D possibly matches TRBD1 or TRBD2 (5 bases each). V gave up 0 bases and J gave up 5 bases, with 14 bases separating them. Germline CDR1 and CDR2: SGDLS and YYNGEE. This CDR3 is built from 15 residues. In DNA, the CDR3 is TGTGCCAGCAGCGTAGGAATCAGGGAGAGGGAGACCCAGTACTTC. Protein sequence: CASSVGIRERETQYF.

This clonotype was observed many times. V and J are TRBV5-1 and TRBJ1-2; 8 bases match TRBD1. This CDR3 spans 13 amino acids. The germline gives CDR1 SGHRS, CDR2 YFSETQ. V lost 5 bases, J lost 8 bases, and 8 bases stayed unmatched. The chain's CDR3 is CASRSTTGEGYTF. CDR3 bases: TGCGCCAGCAGATCAACGACAGGGGAGGGCTACACCTTC.

This clonotype was found many times. The V and J genes are TRBV28 and TRBJ1-5; a weak D match, TRBD1 (6 bases). The CDR3 has 16 amino acids. Trimming cost V 3 bases and J 3 bases, with 15 bases left between them. Looked up from germline, CDR1 is MDHEN and CDR2 is SYDVKM. The CDR3 is CASSFRRGRNNQPQHF. The CDR3 nucleotides are TGTGCCAGCAGTTTCCGCAGGGGTAGGAACAATCAGCCCCAGCATTTT.

This clonotype has more than one count but fewer than ten. This chain joins TRBV15 and TRBJ2-6; 9 bases align to TRBD1. V lost 4 bases to trimming and J lost 2 bases; unmatched junction nucleotides: 3. CDR1 and CDR2 (germline): LNHNV, YYDKDF (reference sequence). The CDR3 spans 16 residues. CDR3: CATSTHRGPGANVLTF. The DNA for the CDR3 is TGTGCCACCAGCACCCACAGGGGGCCTGGGGCCAACGTCCTGACTTTC.

This clonotype was detected many times. The gene calls are TRBV7-9 and TRBJ2-5; D is unresolved. Per the germline V gene, CDR1 is SEHNR and CDR2 is FQNEAQ (reference sequence). V was clipped by 2 bases and J by 5 bases, with 15 bases between them. The CDR3 has 15 residues. CDR3 coding DNA: TGTGCCAGCAGCTTAATGGGAACTCGTGGGGAGACCCAGTACTTC. It is translated as CASSLMGTRGETQYF.

This clonotype appeared a few times. This chain uses TRBV6-2 or TRBV6-3 with TRBJ2-1, with TRBD2 identical over 15 bases. Per germline, CDR1 MNHEY and CDR2 SVGEGT. This CDR3 is built from 15 residues. The V and J ends lost 2 bases and 9 bases, in that order; junction bases with no gene match: 2. The CDR3 nucleotides read TGTGCCAGCAGTTACGGGACTAGCGGGAGGTTTGAGCAGTTCTTC. Its protein is CASSYGTSGRFEQFF.

This clonotype was recorded many times. The chain recombines TRBV27 with TRBJ1-6, with 7 bases lining up with TRBD1. CDR1 and CDR2 from the germline V gene are MNHEY and SMNVEV (reference sequence). The CDR3 has 13 amino acids. The V and J ends lost 8 bases and 9 bases, in that order; junction bases with no gene match: 7. This CDR3 is CASWGEGASPLHF. The CDR3 DNA reads TGTGCCAGCTGGGGAGAGGGGGCTTCACCCCTCCACTTT.

This clonotype occurred a few times. The genes are TRBV21-1 and TRBJ2-7; TRBD1, the table's D call, was not compared with the DNA. TRBV21-1 is shown as a pseudogene. The CDR3 covers 19 residues. The chain's CDR3 is CASSSPLRSGDSQYYEQYF. The CDR3 DNA sequence: TGTGCCAGCAGCAGTCCTCTTCGGTCCGGGGACAGCCAATACTACGAGCAGTACTTC.

J is TRBJ2-7 and V is TRBV5-1, with D perhaps TRBD1 (6 bases). The CDR3 covers 13 residues. From germline, CDR1 is SGHRS and CDR2 YFSETQ. Between the trimmed V and J ends, which lost 0 bases and 3 bases, there was a span of 7 bases. The CDR3 nucleotides read TGCGCCAGCAGCTTGGACAGGGTCTACGAGCAGTACTTC. Its protein is CASSLDRVYEQYF.

This clonotype was detected ten times or more. The V gene is TRBV25-1, the J gene TRBJ2-7; D might be TRBD1 (6 bases). The germline V gene has CDR1 MGHDK and CDR2 SYGVNS. The CDR3 is 13 residues long. Trimming took 4 bases from V and 3 from J, leaving 10 bases between them. The CDR3 spells CASSARTDYEQYF. The DNA of the CDR3 is TGTGCCAGCAGTGCCCGGACAGACTACGAGCAGTACTTC.

There are many counts of this clonotype. The chain joins TRBV6-6 to TRBJ2-7; possibly TRBD1 or TRBD2 for D (5 bases each). This CDR3 spans 15 amino acids. Looked up from germline, CDR1 is MNHNY and CDR2 is SVGAGI (reference sequence). Trimming removed 6 bases at V and 3 bases at J, with 18 bases between. The CDR3 loop is CASRTGASEYYEQYF. The CDR3 nucleotides read TGTGCCAGCAGGACCGGGGCCTCCGAGTACTACGAGCAGTACTTC.

This clonotype was counted between two and nine times. The J gene is TRBJ2-7, the V gene TRBV7-8; D unclear. This CDR3 is 15 amino acids long. Trimming took off 7 bases at V and 2 bases at J, with 18 bases between the two ends. Germline CDR1 SGHVS, CDR2 FQNEAQ. The CDR3, as DNA: TGTGCCAGCAATCGAGGTCCAGATCCGACCTACGAGCAGTACTTC. Its protein product is CASNRGPDPTYEQYF.

This clonotype was seen ten or more times. CDR3 coding DNA: TGTGCCAGCAGCAAGACAGGGCTTAGGTTCTCTAATTCACCCCTCCACTTT. The encoded protein is CASSKTGLRFSNSPLHF. V is TRBV7-2 and J is TRBJ1-6, with TRBD1 identical over 7 bases. From germline, CDR1 is SGHTA and CDR2 FQGNSA. The V gene end was trimmed by 5 bases and the J gene end by 6 bases; junction bases not matched to a gene: 13. The CDR3 runs 17 residues. Drawing the rest from reference TRBV7-2 and TRBJ1-6, the complete variable domain is GAGVSQSPSNKVTEKGKDVELRCDPISGHTALYWYRQSLGQGLEFLIYFQGNSAPDKSGLPSDRFSAERTGGSVSTLTIQRTQQEDSAVYLCASSKTGLRFSNSPLHFGNGTRLTVT.

This clonotype was seen many times. The chain combines TRBV10-3 with TRBJ1-2; TRBD1 matches at 7 bases. Germline V gene sequence: CDR1 ENHRY, CDR2 SYGVKD. The V segment lost 6 bases and the J segment 3 bases; nucleotides outside the gene matches: 10. This CDR3 is built from 15 residues. DNA for the CDR3: TGTGCCATCAGGGCCAGCTCACAGGGGTACTATGGCTACACCTTC. Translation gives CAIRASSQGYYGYTF.

This clonotype appeared many times. At one boundary the junction diverges from the germline segment, which might be a read error. J is TRBJ2-4 and V is TRBV6-2 or TRBV6-3, with D tentatively TRBD1 (6 bases). CDR1 is MNHEY and CDR2 is SVGEGT in the germline V gene. The CDR3 has 13 residues. Here the CDR3 DNA reads TGTGCCAGCAGCTCATCAGGGGATCGACGTTCTAACTTC. Protein: CASSSSGDRRSNF.

The chain recombines TRBV20-1 with TRBJ2-3, with D possibly TRBD2 on 6 matching bases. The CDR3 covers 13 residues. Germline V gene sequence: CDR1 DFQATT, CDR2 SNEGSKA (reference sequence). Trimming shortened V by 3 bases and J by 3 bases, and 10 bases separated the two germline ends. CDR3 DNA: TGCAGTGCTAGCTGGGCGGGAACAGATACGCAGTATTTT. Residues: CSASWAGTDTQYF.

This clonotype turned up a few times. The V gene is TRBV6-6, the J gene TRBJ2-2; D may match TRBD1 or TRBD2 (5 bases each). Deletions cut 5 bases from V and 7 bases from J, with 11 bases between. CDR1 MNHNY and CDR2 SVGAGI come from the germline V gene (reference sequence). This CDR3 contains 13 residues. In DNA, the CDR3 is TGTGCCAGCAGTCCCTGGGACGGCGGGGAGCTGTTTTTT. Its translation: CASSPWDGGELFF.

This clonotype has a count of ten or more. Written as DNA, the CDR3 is TGCAGTGCTACGGGATTGGGGGCAGTTAATGAGCAGTTCTTC. Encoded protein: CSATGLGAVNEQFF. The chain has TRBV20-1 and TRBJ2-1, with TRBD1 as a possible D gene (6 bases). There are 14 residues in the CDR3. CDR1 and CDR2 from the germline V gene are DFQATT and SNEGSKA (reference sequence). Trimming shortened V by 4 bases and J by 7 bases, and 17 bases separated the two germline ends.

This clonotype has a count of ten or more. The rearrangement joins TRBV20-1 to TRBJ2-1; 8 nucleotides match TRBD2. This CDR3 comprises 16 residues. Germline V lookup: CDR1 DFQATT, CDR2 SNEGSKA (reference sequence). V shed 1 base and J 7 bases; nucleotides not matched to a gene: 12. In DNA, the CDR3 is TGCAGTGCTAGAGTCTTCACGGGAGGGAAAATTAATGAGCAGTTCTTC. It translates to CSARVFTGGKINEQFF.

This clonotype was picked up a small number of times. The V and J genes are TRBV27 and TRBJ1-1; 7 bases line up with TRBD1. The CDR3 spans 17 residues. V shed 6 bases, J shed 0 bases, and the junction held 13 bases outside the gene matches. Looked up from germline, CDR1 is MNHEY and CDR2 is SMNVEV (reference sequence). This CDR3 reads CASSSQAPGQMNTEAFF. CDR3 nucleotide sequence: TGTGCCAGCAGCTCTCAAGCTCCGGGACAGATGAACACTGAAGCTTTCTTT.

The chain combines TRBV7-2 with TRBJ2-1; D ambiguous. Germline assignment: CDR1 SGHTA and CDR2 FQGNSA. The CDR3 has 13 residues. Trimming removed 5 bases at V and 5 bases at J, with 10 bases between. The CDR3 DNA reads as TGTGCCAGCAGCAACGCCTTAAACAATGAGCAGTTCTTC. Its protein is CASSNALNNEQFF.

This clonotype was detected only a few times. The V and J genes are TRBV28 and TRBJ1-5, with D perhaps TRBD1 (5 bases). The length of the CDR3 is 14 residues. The germline V gene has CDR1 MDHEN and CDR2 SYDVKM. V lost 5 bases to trimming and J lost 4 bases, with 12 bases between them. The CDR3 DNA reads TGTGCCAGCAGTCGTCTGGGGGGGAATCAGCCCCAGCATTTT. Translating gives CASSRLGGNQPQHF.

This clonotype has only a few counts. The rearrangement uses TRBV3-1 and TRBJ1-2; no clear D gene. This CDR3 region has 12 residues. With 0 bases removed from V and 8 bases from J, the gap between germline ends came to 7 bases. CDR1 and CDR2 from the germline V gene are LGHDT and YNNKEL (reference sequence). CDR3 DNA: TGTGCCAGCAGCCAAGAGGAGTACGGCTACACCTTC. Its protein product is CASSQEEYGYTF.

Ten or more counts support this clonotype. The chain links TRBV6-6 to TRBJ1-6, with TRBD1 as a possible D gene (6 bases). The germline gives CDR1 MNHNY, CDR2 SVGAGI (reference sequence). V gave up 0 bases and J gave up 8 bases, with 11 bases separating them. There are 15 residues in the CDR3. The CDR3 DNA reads TGTGCCAGCAGTTACTCGCAGGGGCGGGATTCACCCCTCCACTTT. Residues: CASSYSQGRDSPLHF.